Reported below is one T cell receptor (beta chain). Its antigen remains unidentified. Repertoires were generated with immunoSEQ multiplex PCR, while TCRdb's copy carries only in-frame clones and drops some. The repertoire includes roughly 49,000 clones, around 90% of them detected once, and less than 3.5% sits in the top ten. CDR1 is SGHTA and CDR2 is FQGNSA in the germline V gene. This CDR3 is 12 amino acids long. With 5 bases removed from V and 8 bases from J, the gap between germline ends came to 12 bases. This record comes from a study of OX40 agonist ivuxolimab in advanced cancers. Study-wide background: The patients received ivuxolimab by intravenous route every 2 weeks at 0.01 to 10 mg/kg. Among those enrolled, mean age was roughly 55 years (range roughly 20 to 80) and 70% to 85% were male. Notes on the study in general: CD8+ T cells were the subset that, on average, had more expanded clones than CD4+.

The receptor comes from an adult with an advanced solid tumor such as melanoma, head and neck, liver or kidney cancer. The chain is built from TRBV7-2 and TRBJ1-1, with D possibly TRBD1 on 5 matching bases. Sequences were derived from CD4+ or CD8+ T cells sorted from blood, sampled in a trial of the OX40 agonist ivuxolimab. The CDR3: CASSQDRGEAFF. CDR3 DNA: TGTGCCAGCAGCCAAGACCGGGGGGAAGCTTTCTTT.